Listed below are T cell receptor beta chains from one sample, sequenced in a study of T cell changes during pregnancy in multiple sclerosis. TCRdb's table, derived via immunoSEQ multiplex PCR, lists solely in-frame clones and lacks some. The sample lists roughly 42,000 clones, roughly nine tenths occurring once. The sample here was CD8+ T cells from peripheral blood mononuclear cells, taken in the third trimester of pregnancy. These receptor sequences come from a female donor with multiple sclerosis, enrolled in a pregnancy study. CDR3s include the opening cysteine and the closing phenylalanine or tryptophan. D genes are given only for firm matches. The size of a clone is reported for some rows only, either as once, few or many, or as a class for expanded clones.

>NA|TRBJ2-1|18|TRBV4-2|NA
CASSQNEGEGWFYNEQFF
TGTGCCAGCAGCCAGAATGAGGGGGAGGGGTGGTTCTACAATGAGCAGTTCTTC
>NA|TRBJ2-7|16|TRBV15|TRBD1
CATSRDSGTGAYEQYF
TGTGCCACCAGCAGAGATTCTGGGACAGGGGCCTACGAGCAGTACTTC
>NA|TRBJ2-1|16|TRBV4-1|NA
CASSQEWTNSYNEQFF
TGCGCCAGCAGCCAAGAGTGGACTAACTCCTACAATGAGCAGTTCTTC
>NA|TRBJ2-3|16|TRBV4-3|TRBD2
CASSQVIGGAVDTQYF
TGCGCCAGCAGCCAAGTGATCGGGGGGGCCGTAGATACGCAGTATTTT
>NA|TRBJ1-1|18|TRBV19|TRBD1
CASRHAPDRGLLGTEAFF
TGTGCCAGTAGACACGCCCCGGACAGGGGGCTTCTTGGCACTGAAGCTTTCTTT
>NA|TRBJ2-7|14|TRBV27|TRBD1
CASSRGQGTYEQYF
TGTGCCAGCAGTCGGGGACAGGGAACCTACGAGCAGTACTTC
>few|TRBJ1-1|12|TRBV7-9|NA
CASRPKLGRPFF
TGTGCCAGCAGGCCTAAACTAGGGCGCCCCTTCTTT
>NA|TRBJ2-3|13|TRBV7-9|NA
CASSSAVADTQYF
TGTGCCAGCAGCTCCGCGGTGGCAGATACGCAGTATTTT
>NA|TRBJ1-4|16|TRBV28|NA
CASSLWNSATNEKLFF
TGTGCCAGCAGTTTATGGAACTCCGCAACTAATGAAAAACTGTTTTTT
>NA|TRBJ2-1|14|TRBV27|TRBD1
CASRGTDSYNEQFF
TGTGCCAGCAGGGGGACAGACTCCTACAATGAGCAGTTCTTC
>NA|TRBJ1-2|15|TRBV18|TRBD1
CASSPGTGAIYGYTF
TGTGCCAGCTCACCAGGGACAGGGGCCATCTATGGCTACACCTTC
>NA|TRBJ1-3|16|TRBV6-5|TRBD1
CASSSPDRGPGNTIYF
TGTGCCAGCAGTTCCCCGGACAGGGGGCCTGGAAACACCATATATTTT
>NA|TRBJ2-2|17|TRBV6-1|TRBD2
CASSANLAGAGTGELFF
TGTGCCAGCAGTGCTAATCTAGCGGGAGCGGGCACCGGGGAGCTGTTTTTT
>NA|TRBJ1-2|17|TRBV30|NA
CAWSVLTETDFNYGYTF
TGTGCCTGGAGTGTACTTACCGAGACAGACTTTAACTATGGCTACACCTTC
>NA|TRBJ2-7|15|TRBV28|TRBD2
CASSILAGLSYEQYF
TGTGCCAGCAGTATACTAGCGGGGCTTTCCTACGAGCAGTACTTC
>NA|TRBJ2-1|17|TRBV19|TRBD2
CASETSGIGGSYNEQFF
TGTGCCAGTGAGACTAGCGGGATCGGTGGGTCCTACAATGAGCAGTTCTTC
>NA|TRBJ2-7|17|TRBV7-9|TRBD2
CASSPPLASGRTYEQYF
TGTGCCAGCAGCCCCCCACTCGCCAGCGGGAGGACTTACGAGCAGTACTTC
>few|TRBJ1-1|12|TRBV7-9|TRBD1
CASSAGQGRTFF
TGTGCCAGCAGCGCTGGACAGGGTCGAACTTTCTTT
>NA|TRBJ2-3|14|TRBV29-1|TRBD2
CSAPTSGTPDTQYF
TGCAGCGCCCCGACTAGCGGGACCCCAGATACGCAGTATTTT
>NA|TRBJ2-3|15|TRBV18|TRBD1
CASSPDRDETDTQYF
TGTGCCAGCTCACCAGACAGGGATGAGACAGATACGCAGTATTTT
>NA|TRBJ2-6|17|TRBV27|TRBD1
CASSSGQGTAGANVLTF
TGTGCCAGCAGTTCTGGACAGGGGACGGCTGGGGCCAACGTCCTGACTTTC
>NA|TRBJ1-1|15|TRBV28|NA
CASSLWGREDTEAFF
TGTGCCAGCAGTTTATGGGGCAGGGAAGACACTGAAGCTTTCTTT
>NA|TRBJ1-5|13|TRBV27|NA
CASTRGPNQPQHF
TGTGCCAGCACACGAGGGCCCAATCAGCCCCAGCATTTT
>NA|TRBJ2-1|15|TRBV7-3|TRBD2
CASSSGLAGVSEQFF
TGTGCCAGCAGCTCCGGACTAGCGGGAGTCAGTGAGCAGTTCTTC
>few|TRBJ1-1|13|TRBV28|NA
CASSLSGGTEAFF
TGTGCCAGCAGTTTGAGCGGGGGAACTGAAGCTTTCTTT
>NA|TRBJ1-5|15|TRBV30|TRBD1
CAWGDADRVRQPQHF
TGTGCCTGGGGCGATGCGGACAGGGTTAGACAGCCCCAGCATTTT
>NA|TRBJ1-4|14|TRBV4-3|NA
CASSQVARYEKLFF
TGCGCCAGCAGCCAAGTAGCTCGGTACGAAAAACTGTTTTTT
>once|TRBJ1-2|13|TRBV28|NA
CASSSQGNYGYTF
TGTGCCAGCAGTTCACAGGGTAACTATGGCTACACCTTC
>NA|TRBJ2-7|15|TRBV6-1|TRBD1
CASSTPGTGLYEQYF
TGTGCCAGCAGTACTCCCGGGACAGGGTTATACGAGCAGTACTTC
>NA|TRBJ2-5|13|TRBV7-3|NA
CASSFDSGETQYF
TGTGCCAGCAGTTTTGACAGCGGGGAGACCCAGTACTTC
>NA|TRBJ2-5|15|TRBV2|TRBD1
CASRDRDRVSETQYF
TGTGCCAGCAGAGACCGGGACAGGGTCAGTGAGACCCAGTACTTC
>NA|TRBJ2-7|15|TRBV5-1|NA
CASSYLHPGIHEQYF
TGCGCCAGCAGCTACCTCCACCCGGGTATCCACGAGCAGTACTTC
>NA|TRBJ1-5|16|TRBV28|NA
CASSSPPGQSNQPQHF
TGTGCCAGCAGTTCGCCTCCCGGACAGAGCAATCAGCCCCAGCATTTT
>NA|TRBJ2-7|16|TRBV4-2|TRBD2
CASSQDLASGAYEQYF
TGTGCCAGCAGCCAAGATTTGGCTAGCGGAGCCTACGAGCAGTACTTC
>NA|TRBJ2-7|15|TRBV10-3|TRBD2
CASSPGLAGVYEQYF
TGTGCCAGCAGCCCGGGACTAGCGGGAGTGTACGAGCAGTACTTC
>NA|TRBJ1-1|14|TRBV7-2|TRBD1
CASSGHRGNTEAFF
TGTGCCAGCAGCGGACACAGGGGGAACACTGAAGCTTTCTTT
>NA|TRBJ2-1|17|TRBV9|TRBD1
CASSVVGPGQGNHEQFF
TGTGCCAGCAGCGTAGTAGGTCCGGGACAGGGGAACCATGAGCAGTTCTTC
>NA|TRBJ2-7|16|TRBV11-2|NA
CASSLTYRDFRYEQYF
TGTGCCAGCAGTTTAACTTACAGGGATTTTCGGTACGAGCAGTACTTC
>NA|TRBJ2-3|12|TRBV7-3|NA
CASSYPADTQYF
TGTGCCAGCAGCTACCCGGCAGATACGCAGTATTTT
>NA|TRBJ2-2|16|TRBV5-5|TRBD1
CASSSPWTGKTGELFF
TGTGCCAGCAGCTCCCCATGGACAGGGAAGACCGGGGAGCTGTTTTTT
>NA|TRBJ1-1|15|TRBV7-3|NA
CASSLLGGRDTEAFF
TGTGCCAGCAGCCTTCTGGGAGGACGGGACACTGAAGCTTTCTTT
>NA|TRBJ2-7|15|TRBV5-1|NA
CASSLAMGAAYEQYF
TGCGCCAGCAGCTTGGCCATGGGGGCGGCCTACGAGCAGTACTTC
>large|TRBJ1-3|18|TRBV7-2|NA
CASSPSLIGATSGNTIYF
TGTGCCAGCAGCCCGTCCCTTATAGGGGCCACCTCTGGAAACACCATATATTTT
>NA|TRBJ2-7|13|TRBV5-6|TRBD2
CASSSGAAWEQYF
TGTGCCAGCAGTAGCGGGGCGGCTTGGGAGCAGTACTTC
>NA|TRBJ2-7|13|TRBV28|NA
CASRRRGVVEQYF
TGTGCCAGCCGGCGAAGGGGTGTTGTTGAGCAGTACTTC
>once|TRBJ1-1|13|TRBV5-6|NA
CASSFSGGTEAFF
TGTGCCAGCAGCTTTTCGGGAGGGACTGAAGCTTTCTTT